These 16 T cell receptor beta chains came from one sample sequenced in a study of radiotherapy plus CTLA-4 blockade in lung cancer. Repertoires were generated with immunoSEQ multiplex PCR, while TCRdb's copy carries only in-frame clones and drops some. The sample carries 85,000 to 100,000 clones, 70% to 90% recorded once. The sequencing used peripheral blood, collected from a patient treated with radiotherapy plus ipilimumab. These receptors came from a human donor with non-small cell lung cancer that progressed on radiotherapy plus ipilimumab.

The chain combines TRBV19 with TRBJ2-2, with D possibly being TRBD1 or TRBD2 (6 bases each). The CDR3 runs to 13 residues. From germline, CDR1 is LNHDA and CDR2 SQIVND (reference sequence). V dropped 4 bases and J dropped 4 bases, with 7 bases sitting between them. The CDR3 reads CASSRGATGELFF. CDR3 nucleotide sequence: TGTGCCAGTAGTAGGGGGGCCACCGGGGAGCTGTTTTTT.

This clone was counted a few times. The chain uses TRBV5-4 and TRBJ2-2; D remains ambiguous. Trimming cost V 0 bases and J 1 base, with 7 bases left between them. CDR3 length equals 15 residues. Germline loops: CDR1 SGHNT, CDR2 YYREEE (reference sequence). CDR3 loop: CASSLGQENTGELFF. The CDR3 region has the DNA TGTGCCAGCAGCTTGGGGCAGGAGAACACCGGGGAGCTGTTTTTT.

V usage is TRBV7-6 and J usage is TRBJ1-4, with 9 positions matching TRBD1. V shed 1 base and J 7 bases; nucleotides not matched to a gene: 4. The V gene's germline CDR1 is SGHVS and CDR2 FNYEAQ. The CDR3 is 15 amino acids. The CDR3 reads CASSLGQGGGEKLFF. CDR3 DNA: TGTGCCAGCAGCTTAGGACAGGGGGGTGGTGAAAAACTGTTTTTT. The complete variable domain, with remaining parts taken from reference TRBV7-6 and TRBJ1-4, reads GAGVSQSPRYKVTKRGQDVALRCDPISGHVSLYWYRQALGQGPEFLTYFNYEAQQDKSGLPNDRFSAERPEGSISTLTIQRTEQRDSAMYRCASSLGQGGGEKLFFGSGTQLSVL.

The J gene is TRBJ1-2, the V gene TRBV11-2; D uncertain. The length of the CDR3 is 14 residues. The germline CDR1 and CDR2 sequences are SGHAT and FQNNGV. Deletions cut 7 bases from V and 2 bases from J, with 14 bases between. The CDR3 DNA sequence: TGTGCCAGCAAGCCCTCAGCCGGCAACTATGGCTACACCTTC. Protein sequence: CASKPSAGNYGYTF.

The V and J genes are TRBV27 and TRBJ1-1; TRBD1 might be the D (6 bases). Trimming cost V 3 bases and J 4 bases, with 15 bases left between them. Germline V lookup: CDR1 MNHEY, CDR2 SMNVEV (reference sequence). CDR3 length: 15 residues. The CDR3 DNA is TGTGCCAGCAGTTTGGGGATCAGGGGCGGCACTGAAGCTTTCTTT. It specifies CASSLGIRGGTEAFF.

This clone occurred once. The chain uses TRBV11-2 and TRBJ2-1, with 10 positions matching TRBD2. Germline V lookup: CDR1 SGHAT, CDR2 FQNNGV. The CDR3 runs 13 residues. The junction had 7 bases not matched to a gene; V was cut back by 8 bases and J by 9 bases. The CDR3 sequence: CASGTGTSVEQFF. The CDR3 nucleotides read TGTGCCAGCGGAACCGGGACTAGCGTTGAGCAGTTCTTC.

The chain uses TRBV6-5 and TRBJ1-4; tentatively, D is TRBD1 (6 bases). V lost 6 bases to trimming and J lost 6 bases, with 11 bases between them. CDR3 length: 13 residues. The V gene's germline CDR1 is MNHEY and CDR2 SVGAGI. CDR3 amino acids: CASSRYRDEKLFF. The DNA for the CDR3 is TGTGCCAGCAGCCGATACAGGGATGAAAAACTGTTTTTT.

V is TRBV7-2 and J is TRBJ2-2; D might be TRBD1 (6 bases). The V end was cut by 5 bases, the J end by 1 base, with 14 bases between. CDR3 length: 16 amino acids. CDR1 is SGHTA, CDR2 FQGNSA, per germline. The CDR3 DNA follows: TGTGCCAGCAGCCCCTTAAGGACAGAGAACACCGGGGAGCTGTTTTTT. Translation: CASSPLRTENTGELFF.

This chain links TRBV18 with TRBJ2-7, with 8 bases matching TRBD2. V shed 3 bases and J 2 bases; nucleotides not matched to a gene: 6. This CDR3 is built from 15 residues. Germline V lookup: CDR1 KGHSH, CDR2 LQKENI. The CDR3 region is CASSPGRGDTYEQYF. CDR3 DNA: TGTGCCAGCTCACCGGGGCGGGGGGACACCTACGAGCAGTACTTC.

The chain couples TRBV10-3 to TRBJ2-1, with 7 bases lining up with TRBD1. The CDR3 consists of 12 residues. The junction had 6 bases not matched to a gene; V was cut back by 10 bases and J by 6 bases. In germline, CDR1 is ENHRY, CDR2 SYGVKD. The CDR3 sequence is CATGQVGNEQFF. In DNA form, the CDR3 reads TGTGCCACCGGACAGGTGGGCAATGAGCAGTTCTTC.

This clone showed up just once. The V and J genes are TRBV5-8 and TRBJ1-5, with D uncertain. V was shortened by 3 bases and J by 3 bases, with 10 bases between the two germline ends. Germline V gives CDR1 SGHTS, CDR2 YDEGEE. The CDR3 length is 14 residues. The CDR3 DNA is TGTGCCAGCAGCTCTGTTGACTTCAATCAGCCCCAGCATTTT. This translates into CASSSVDFNQPQHF.

The genes are TRBV28 and TRBJ2-3, with D tentatively TRBD2 (5 bases). Germline V gene data show CDR1 as MDHEN and CDR2 as SYDVKM. This CDR3 contains 13 residues. Between the trimmed V and J ends, which lost 6 bases and 2 bases, there was a span of 9 bases. Written as DNA, the CDR3 is TGTGCCAGCAGCTCGGGGTTCACAGATACGCAGTATTTT. Amino acids: CASSSGFTDTQYF.

The count of this clone is one. The chain has TRBV9 and TRBJ2-1; D is unresolved. CDR1 SGDLS and CDR2 YYNGEE come from the germline V gene. V was pared by 0 bases and J by 5 bases, with 12 bases between. The CDR3 totals 15 residues. CDR3 coding DNA: TGTGCCAGCAGCGTAGCGACAAGTCCAAACAATGAGCAGTTCTTC. It translates to CASSVATSPNNEQFF.

The rearrangement uses TRBV5-6 and TRBJ1-1; no reliable D call. In germline, CDR1 is SGHDT, CDR2 YYEEEE. This CDR3 has 14 amino acids. Trimming left V 1 base short and J 2 bases short, with 9 bases between. The CDR3 here is CASSLLQINTEAFF. The CDR3 DNA is TGTGCCAGCAGCTTGCTACAGATAAACACTGAAGCTTTCTTT.

This sequence joins TRBV2 and TRBJ1-2; D gene ambiguous. The length of the CDR3 is 12 residues. Looked up from germline, CDR1 is SNHLY and CDR2 is FYNNEI. V dropped 2 bases and J dropped 8 bases, with 9 bases sitting between them. For the CDR3, the DNA is TGTGCCAGCAGTGAACTGGTAGCGGGCTACACCTTC. Amino acid sequence: CASSELVAGYTF.

The chain couples TRBV9 to TRBJ1-2; no reliable D call. V lost 5 bases, J lost 2 bases, and 13 bases lay in between. Germline loops: CDR1 SGDLS, CDR2 YYNGEE. The CDR3 covers 14 residues. The CDR3 nucleotides are TGTGCCAGCAGTGACGGCACACAAAACTATGGCTACACCTTC. It translates to CASSDGTQNYGYTF. Based on the CDR3 plus reference TRBV9 and TRBJ1-2, the full variable domain is DSGVTQTPKHLITATGQRVTLRCSPRSGDLSVYWYQQSLDQGLQFLIQYYNGEERAKGNILERFSAQQFPDLHSELNLSSLELGDSALYFCASSDGTQNYGYTFGSGTRLTVV.